This T cell receptor beta chain was recovered during a study of T cell responses to AZD1222 COVID-19 vaccine. Looked up from germline, CDR1 is SGDLS and CDR2 is YYNGEE. V was pared by 0 bases and J by 0 bases, with 7 bases between. This CDR3 region has 14 residues. Findings of the study overall: The peak T cell response came first, and repertoires were sampled only after it. CD4 TCRs covered the whole spike, strongest at regions 160-218 and 743-854.

The assay was immunoSEQ multiplex PCR, and TCRdb's table has in-frame clones only and misses some. The sample contains around 100,000 clones, 88% of which appear only once. Concerning this clone: Its antigen remains unknown.

This chain uses TRBV9 with TRBJ2-7; possible D gene TRBD1, 6 bases. This sequence originates from an adult in good health. This specimen consisted of peripheral blood, obtained on day 0 of AZD1222 vaccination. Here the CDR3 reads CASSVVGGSYEQYF. In DNA form, the CDR3 reads TGTGCCAGCAGCGTAGTAGGGGGCTCCTACGAGCAGTACTTC. The complete variable domain, with remaining parts taken from reference TRBV9 and TRBJ2-7, reads DSGVTQTPKHLITATGQRVTLRCSPRSGDLSVYWYQQSLDQGLQFLIQYYNGEERAKGNILERFSAQQFPDLHSELNLSSLELGDSALYFCASSVVGGSYEQYFGPGTRLTVT.